This T cell receptor (beta chain) derives from a study of blood T cell repertoires in COVID-19. Study information: Material from acute and convalescent COVID-19 was sourced from the United States, Italy and Spain.

This CDR3 contains 14 residues. The V gene's germline CDR1 is MNHNY and CDR2 SVGAGI (reference sequence). V was pared by 10 bases and J by 7 bases, with 23 bases between. The protocol was immunoSEQ multiplex PCR, while the TCRdb copy is restricted to in-frame clones and leaves out a portion. This repertoire shows more than 200,000 clones, about 90% found once; its top ten account for less than 3.5%. The sequence was collected from a man aged 25 to 40 with COVID-19, enrolled during active disease. The J gene is TRBJ2-7, the V gene TRBV6-6; D is possibly TRBD2 (5 bases). The sample consisted of peripheral blood. The CDR3 DNA is TGTGCCACCCAACCTTTATACGGGAACAAAGAGCAGTACTTC. Protein: CATQPLYGNKEQYF.